The entry that follows covers one TCR beta chain sequence. The data were produced by immunoSEQ multiplex PCR, yet TCRdb's version contains in-frame clones alone and is incomplete. The data contain fewer than 150,000 clones, around 80% of them singletons. The record originates from a study of blood T cell repertoires in COVID-19. Study overall: From the United States, Italy and Spain came samples of acute and convalescent COVID-19. From T cells, B-cell-depleted T cells, or PBMCs came the material, which was cDNA or gDNA.

The receptor comes from a human donor in a cohort sampled during active COVID-19. The sequencing sample was made of peripheral blood.

CDR3: CASSFRNSGGSNEQFF. In DNA form, the CDR3 reads TGTGCCAGCAGCTTTCGAAATAGCGGGGGGTCGAATGAGCAGTTCTTC. The chain employs TRBV13 and TRBJ2-1, with 10 nucleotides matching TRBD2. Trimming took 3 bases from V and 7 from J; bases not matched to a gene: 9. This CDR3 spans 16 amino acids. The germline gives CDR1 PRHDT, CDR2 FYEKMQ (reference sequence).